The 13 T cell receptor beta chains in this list originate from one sample, sequenced in a study of shared clonotypes between healthy human individuals. Repertoires were generated with immunoSEQ multiplex PCR, while TCRdb's copy carries only in-frame clones and drops some. The sample lists about 2.2 million clones, 93% occurring once. CD45RO-negative cells were positively selected for CCR7, leaving out terminally differentiated effector memory CD45RA+ cells. Material: naive CD8+ T cells from PBMCs. These receptors came from a man younger than 30 in good health. Some clones in this sample may be carry-over from other donors' samples.

In this sample, this clone turned up a few times. V and J are TRBV29-1 and TRBJ1-1; 7 bases are shared with TRBD1. V dropped 5 bases and J dropped 5; count of bases not matched to a gene: 2. CDR1 and CDR2 from the germline V gene are SQVTM and ANQGSEA. This CDR3 contains 11 residues. The CDR3 spells CSVRQGTEAFF. The CDR3 nucleotides are TGCAGCGTTCGACAGGGTACTGAAGCTTTCTTT.

The chain combines TRBV30 with TRBJ2-5; weak D call: TRBD2 (5 bases). The assigned J gene may be wrong: the sequence end matches TRBJ2-7 better. The CDR3 has 13 residues. Looked up from germline, CDR1 is GTSNPN and CDR2 is SVGIG (reference sequence). The CDR3 DNA follows: TGTGCCTGGAGTCGAGTGGCCGGGGTCGAGCAGTACTTC. Its protein product is CAWSRVAGVEQYF.

The V gene is TRBV7-9, the J gene TRBJ2-6; D perhaps matches TRBD2 (6 bases). Trimming took 3 bases from V and 2 from J, leaving 11 bases between them. The CDR3 has 16 amino acids. CDR1 and CDR2 from the germline V gene are SEHNR and FQNEAQ (reference sequence). CDR3 DNA sequence: TGTGCCAGCAGCTTGGAATCGGGGGCTGGGGCCAACGTCCTGACTTTC. Its protein product is CASSLESGAGANVLTF. The full variable domain, in which reference TRBV7-9 and TRBJ2-6 provide the parts outside the CDR3, is DTGVSQNPRHKITKRGQNVTFRCDPISEHNRLYWYRQTLGQGPEFLTYFQNEAQLEKSRLLSDRFSAERPKGSFSTLEIQRTEQGDSAMYLCASSLESGAGANVLTFGAGSRLTVL.

Of note for this clone: The same CDR3 also results from other DNA sequences found in this sample. The rearrangement links TRBV11-1 to TRBJ2-1; D uncertain. The CDR3 is 12 amino acids. The germline V gene encodes CDR1 SGHAT and CDR2 FQDESV (reference sequence). V lost 1 base and J 5 bases, leaving 3 bases between the germline ends. This CDR3 is CASSLVNNEQFF. DNA of the CDR3: TGTGCCAGCAGCTTAGTCAACAATGAGCAGTTCTTC.

The J gene is TRBJ2-1, the V gene TRBV5-4; TRBD2 matches 12 bases. The V and J ends lost 4 bases and 2 bases, in that order; junction bases with no gene match: 7. The germline gives CDR1 SGHNT, CDR2 YYREEE (reference sequence). The CDR3 consists of 17 residues. The CDR3 nucleotides are TGTGCCAGCAGCATTCGACTAGCGGGAGTGACCTACAATGAGCAGTTCTTC. Translating it yields CASSIRLAGVTYNEQFF.

This chain links TRBV7-9 with TRBJ1-2; D ambiguous. CDR1 and CDR2 from the germline V gene are SEHNR and FQNEAQ (reference sequence). V lost 7 bases to trimming and J lost 8 bases, with 20 bases between them. This CDR3 is built from 14 residues. The DNA of the CDR3 is TGTGCCAGCACCCAAGCCCCCGCAGAGTACGGCTACACCTTC. It codes for CASTQAPAEYGYTF. Looking up the rest from reference TRBV7-9 and TRBJ1-2 gives the full variable domain: DTGVSQNPRHKITKRGQNVTFRCDPISEHNRLYWYRQTLGQGPEFLTYFQNEAQLEKSRLLSDRFSAERPKGSFSTLEIQRTEQGDSAMYLCASTQAPAEYGYTFGSGTRLTVV.

Written as DNA, the CDR3 is TGTGCCAGCAGCTCCCGGGACAGAATAGCCGATGAGCAGTTCTTC. It is translated as CASSSRDRIADEQFF. This rearrangement joins TRBV13 to TRBJ2-1; 7 bases agree with TRBD1. Germline V gene data show CDR1 as PRHDT and CDR2 as FYEKMQ (reference sequence). This CDR3 contains 15 residues. The J segment lost 8 bases and the V segment lost 4 bases, leaving 11 bases of the junction unmatched.

V is TRBV28 and J is TRBJ1-1; D might be TRBD1 (5 bases). The CDR3 contains 15 residues. Looked up from germline, CDR1 is MDHEN and CDR2 is SYDVKM. V was clipped by 7 bases and J by 1 base, with 16 bases between them. CDR3 amino acids: CASIPMQGPNTEAFF. As DNA, the CDR3 is TGTGCCAGCATCCCAATGCAGGGCCCGAACACTGAAGCTTTCTTT.

The chain recombines TRBV27 with TRBJ1-1; D remains unclear. V shed 5 bases and J shed 6 bases, with 7 bases lying between them. CDR1 MNHEY and CDR2 SMNVEV come from the germline V gene (reference sequence). CDR3 length: 11 amino acids. The CDR3 spells CASSQTAEAFF. CDR3 DNA sequence: TGTGCCAGCAGTCAGACCGCTGAAGCTTTCTTT.

The chain combines TRBV11-2 with TRBJ2-2; possibly TRBD1 or TRBD2 for D (6 bases each). The germline V and J ends were trimmed by 4 bases and 7 bases, with 13 bases remaining between them. Germline V CDR1 and CDR2: SGHAT, FQNNGV. The CDR3 has 14 residues. CDR3 in amino acids: CASSSGDFDGELFF. In nucleotides, the CDR3 is TGTGCCAGCAGCTCAGGGGACTTCGACGGGGAGCTGTTTTTT.

The chain couples TRBV27 to TRBJ2-5, with 8 bases that match TRBD2. This CDR3 is built from 17 residues. Germline CDR1 and CDR2: MNHEY and SMNVEV (reference sequence). With 5 bases clipped from V and 2 bases from J, the junction kept 13 bases outside the gene matches. CDR3 nucleotide sequence: TGTGCCAGCAGTGCCAAAACTAGCGGATCTCCTCAAGAGACCCAGTACTTC. Amino acids: CASSAKTSGSPQETQYF.

The rearrangement links TRBV19 to TRBJ2-7; no definite D call. CDR3 size: 13 residues. Germline values: CDR1 LNHDA, CDR2 SQIVND (reference sequence). Trimming took off 5 bases at V and 2 bases at J, with 10 bases between the two ends. The CDR3 region is CASSEHATYEQYF. The CDR3 DNA is TGTGCCAGTAGTGAACACGCCACCTACGAGCAGTACTTC.

This clone was recorded a few times. V usage is TRBV5-6 and J usage is TRBJ1-1; perhaps TRBD1 as D (5 bases). CDR1 and CDR2 (germline): SGHDT, YYEEEE. The CDR3 runs 12 residues. V was trimmed by 2 bases and J by 7 bases, leaving 9 bases between them. CDR3 nucleotide sequence: TGTGCCAGCAGCTTAGGTGACAGTGAAGCTTTCTTT. This gives the protein CASSLGDSEAFF.